The next 5 T cell receptor beta chains were all read from a single sample in a study of OX40 agonist ivuxolimab in advanced cancers. Sequencing was performed with immunoSEQ multiplex PCR; in TCRdb, only in-frame clones are kept and a portion is missing. This sample carries 75,000 to 100,000 clones, roughly nine tenths of them seen once, and the ten largest clones take approximately 3.6%. Source: CD4+ or CD8+ T cells sorted from blood, taken in a trial of the OX40 agonist ivuxolimab. Receptor source: an adult with an advanced solid tumor such as melanoma, head and neck, liver or kidney cancer.

The rearrangement uses TRBV6-4 and TRBJ1-6; D is unclear. Trimming cost V 0 bases and J 7 bases, with 10 bases left between them. The germline V gene has CDR1 MRHNA and CDR2 SNTAGT. The CDR3 has 15 amino acids. The DNA of the CDR3 is TGTGCCAGCAGTGACTCGAACGTTCGGAATTCACCCCTCCACTTT. Residues: CASSDSNVRNSPLHF.

This chain links TRBV7-9 with TRBJ1-1; 11 bases agree with TRBD1. V gave up 5 bases and J gave up 3 bases; unmatched junction bases: 8. Germline V gene sequence: CDR1 SEHNR, CDR2 FQNEAQ (reference sequence). This CDR3 is built from 16 residues. The CDR3: CASSRPGTGGDTEAFF. CDR3 in DNA: TGTGCCAGCAGCAGACCCGGGACAGGGGGGGACACTGAAGCTTTCTTT. Complete variable domain (other parts from reference TRBV7-9 and TRBJ1-1): DTGVSQNPRHKITKRGQNVTFRCDPISEHNRLYWYRQTLGQGPEFLTYFQNEAQLEKSRLLSDRFSAERPKGSFSTLEIQRTEQGDSAMYLCASSRPGTGGDTEAFFGQGTRLTVV.

The J gene is TRBJ1-5, the V gene TRBV5-4; the D gene is possibly TRBD1 (5 bases). The V and J ends lost 3 bases and 7 bases respectively, with 11 bases between them. This CDR3 region has 13 residues. The germline CDR1 and CDR2 sequences are SGHNT and YYREEE (reference sequence). The CDR3 DNA reads as TGTGCCAGCAGCTGGGAGAAGGGGCAGCCCCAGCATTTT. Its protein is CASSWEKGQPQHF.

The chain links TRBV27 to TRBJ2-7; D call uncertain. CDR3 length: 15 residues. The germline gives CDR1 MNHEY, CDR2 SMNVEV (reference sequence). V lost 4 bases to trimming and J lost 6 bases, with 19 bases between them. The CDR3 coding sequence is TGTGCCAGCAGTTCACTGTTGGTCCACACTGGCGAGCAGTACTTC. Translating gives CASSSLLVHTGEQYF.

This chain links TRBV5-5 with TRBJ2-1; possible D gene TRBD2, 5 bases. Germline V lookup: CDR1 SGHKS, CDR2 YYEKEE (reference sequence). The CDR3 sequence is 12 residues long. V lost 1 base, J lost 6 bases, and 5 bases lay in between. This chain's CDR3 is CASSLSGNEQFF. The CDR3 DNA is TGTGCCAGCAGCTTGAGCGGCAATGAGCAGTTCTTC.